This paragraph covers one T cell receptor beta chain sequence. This specimen comes from a study of blood T cell repertoires in COVID-19. Study-wide background: The origin of the acute and convalescent COVID-19 samples was the United States, Italy and Spain. T cells, B-cell-depleted T cells, or PBMCs supplied cDNA or gDNA.

The Seattle site enrolled patients during active infection and followed them longitudinally. The germline CDR1 and CDR2 sequences are SNHLY and FYNNEI. The length of the CDR3 is 15 residues. With 3 bases clipped from V and 6 bases from J, the junction kept 6 bases outside the gene matches. Original data processing: For nucleated cells, counts were estimated from reference gene primer amplification. TCRdb's table, derived via immunoSEQ multiplex PCR, lists solely in-frame clones and lacks some. The D gene and trimming were derived from the DNA, and the V and J assignments and clone size from that table. The sample records roughly 180,000 clones, 70% to 80% being singletons.

This TCR was sampled from a woman between 55 and 75 years old with COVID-19, enrolled during active disease. Source material: peripheral blood. V gene TRBV2 combines with J gene TRBJ2-3; 10 nucleotides align to TRBD2. CDR3 sequence: CASSEASGSADTQYF. The DNA for the CDR3 is TGTGCCAGCAGTGAGGCTAGCGGGAGCGCTGATACGCAGTATTTT.